These 18 T cell receptor beta chains originate from one sample sequenced in a study of T cell responses to AZD1222 COVID-19 vaccine. Some clones are missing from TCRdb's copy, which holds only in-frame ones; the method was immunoSEQ multiplex PCR. The data contain 130,000 or so clones, roughly 89% of them singletons. The specimen comprised peripheral blood, sampled on day 0 of AZD1222 vaccination. Every receptor here comes from an adult in good health.

This chain connects TRBV6-6 to TRBJ2-6, with a possible D match to TRBD2 (5 bases). From germline, CDR1 is MNHNY and CDR2 SVGAGI (reference sequence). The CDR3 is 15 amino acids. Trimming stripped 2 bases from V and 3 bases from J, with 8 bases between. DNA of the CDR3: TGTGCCAGCAGTTACGTGGGGAGTGGGGCCAACGTCCTGACTTTC. Its protein is CASSYVGSGANVLTF.

This chain uses TRBV27 with TRBJ2-7; D is unresolved. Trimming took off 2 bases at V and 7 bases at J, with 15 bases between the two ends. The V gene's germline CDR1 is MNHEY and CDR2 SMNVEV (reference sequence). The CDR3 extends over 14 amino acids. CDR3 nucleotides: TGTGCCAGCAGTTTAACTGTACGTTTGGGGGAGCAGTACTTC. Protein sequence: CASSLTVRLGEQYF.

The chain has TRBV5-1 and TRBJ1-2; the D is unclear. The V and J ends lost 0 bases and 4 bases respectively, with 7 bases between them. Germline V lookup: CDR1 SGHRS, CDR2 YFSETQ. CDR3 length: 13 amino acids. As DNA, the CDR3 is TGCGCCAGCAGCTTGGACAGCGTCTATGGCTACACCTTC. Residues: CASSLDSVYGYTF.

This clone was seen only a few times. The chain couples TRBV12-3 or TRBV12-4 to TRBJ1-6; D is unresolved. V was cut by 1 base and J by 11 bases, with 9 bases left in between. The CDR3 is 13 amino acids. CDR3 region: CASSLGPETPLHF. The CDR3 nucleotides are TGTGCCAGCAGTTTAGGGCCAGAGACACCCCTCCACTTT.

The rearrangement uses TRBV5-1 and TRBJ2-1; D gene unclear. Germline loops: CDR1 SGHRS, CDR2 YFSETQ. This CDR3 spans 11 amino acids. Trimming left V 4 bases short and J 4 bases short, with 3 bases between. The CDR3 loop reads CASSAYNEQFF. The CDR3 DNA is TGCGCCAGCAGCGCTTACAATGAGCAGTTCTTC.

V usage is TRBV5-1 and J usage is TRBJ2-3, with 10 bases identical to TRBD2. V was pared by 1 base and J by 3 bases, with 2 bases of the junction left unmatched. Germline-derived CDR1 and CDR2 are SGHRS and YFSETQ. The CDR3 totals 15 residues. CDR3 loop: CASSLIAGGTDTQYF. Written as DNA, the CDR3 is TGCGCCAGCAGCTTGATAGCGGGAGGAACAGATACGCAGTATTTT. Full variable domain (remainder filled in from reference TRBV5-1 and TRBJ2-3): KAGVTQTPRYLIKTRGQQVTLSCSPISGHRSVSWYQQTPGQGLQFLFEYFSETQRNKGNFPGRFSGRQFSNSRSEMNVSTLELGDSALYLCASSLIAGGTDTQYFGPGTRLTVL.

V usage is TRBV7-6 and J usage is TRBJ1-5, with 8 bases identical to TRBD1. CDR3 length: 16 residues. The germline gives CDR1 SGHVS, CDR2 FNYEAQ. J was trimmed by 0 bases and V by 4 bases; bases with no gene match: 5. The CDR3 DNA follows: TGTGCCAGCAGCTCACAGGGGGGGGATAGCAATCAGCCCCAGCATTTT. This codes for CASSSQGGDSNQPQHF.

This chain uses TRBV7-3 with TRBJ2-2; TRBD1 matches 8 bases. V shed 2 bases, J shed 6 bases, and the junction held 5 bases outside the gene matches. The CDR3 is 15 residues long. Germline V gene sequence: CDR1 SGHTA, CDR2 FQGTGA. The CDR3 bases are TGTGCCAGCAGCTTACAGGGGGCTGCAGCCGGGGAGCTGTTTTTT. This sequence encodes CASSLQGAAAGELFF.

The J gene is TRBJ2-7, the V gene TRBV7-2; 8 positions agree with TRBD2. The J segment lost 6 bases and the V segment lost 1 base, leaving 8 bases of the junction unmatched. CDR3 length: 15 amino acids. Germline V CDR1 and CDR2: SGHTA, FQGNSA. CDR3 nucleotides: TGTGCCAGCAGCTTAGTGGGCGGGAGGATCTCCGAGCAGTACTTC. Protein sequence: CASSLVGGRISEQYF.

The chain uses TRBV18 and TRBJ1-5; D unresolved. The CDR3 has 15 residues. Germline V gives CDR1 KGHSH, CDR2 LQKENI. V was cut by 3 bases and J by 7 bases, with 16 bases left in between. CDR3 DNA sequence: TGTGCCAGCTCACCGAAGAGGGAGAAGGGCCAGCCCCAGCATTTT. Residues: CASSPKREKGQPQHF.

This clone was seen just once. The rearrangement joins TRBV19 to TRBJ1-6; no definite D call. Germline V CDR1 and CDR2: LNHDA, SQIVND (reference sequence). Trimming took off 3 bases at V and 10 bases at J, with 13 bases between the two ends. The CDR3 has 14 amino acids. CDR3 coding DNA: TGTGCCAGTAGTATGGGGAGCGCCGGATCACCCCTCCACTTT. This gives the protein CASSMGSAGSPLHF.

There are a few counts of this clone. The V call is TRBV7-2, the J call TRBJ2-6; D not certain. V was clipped by 1 base and J by 4 bases, with 5 bases between them. The CDR3 is 14 residues long. CDR1 and CDR2 from the germline V gene are SGHTA and FQGNSA. The CDR3 here is CASSLGSGANVLTF. For the CDR3, the DNA is TGTGCCAGCAGCTTAGGGTCCGGGGCCAACGTCCTGACTTTC.

The CDR3 DNA sequence: TGTGCCACCAGTGATGGGGAGATCAATGAGCAGTTCTTC. This codes for CATSDGEINEQFF. The chain uses TRBV24-1 and TRBJ2-1, with D possibly being TRBD2 (5 bases). Trimming took off 3 bases at V and 6 bases at J, with 8 bases between the two ends. CDR1 and CDR2 from the germline V gene are KGHDR and SFDVKD. This CDR3 contains 13 residues.

CDR3 sequence reads: CASSDEGQGATGELFF. DNA for the CDR3: TGTGCCAGCAGTGATGAGGGACAGGGGGCCACCGGGGAGCTGTTTTTT. The V call is TRBV6-4, the J call TRBJ2-2; TRBD1 aligns across 12 bases. Germline CDR1 reads MRHNA; CDR2 reads SNTAGT. The CDR3 has 16 amino acids. Unmatched junction bases numbered 3, after V lost 3 bases and J lost 4 bases.

This sequence joins TRBV12-5 and TRBJ2-3; no reliable D call. Between the trimmed V and J ends, which lost 6 bases and 4 bases, there was a span of 8 bases. CDR3 length equals 12 residues. CDR1 LGHNT and CDR2 FRNRAP come from the germline V gene. In DNA form, the CDR3 reads TGTGCTAGTGGCCCCCTGTCAGATACGCAGTATTTT. It specifies CASGPLSDTQYF.

The chain is built from TRBV3-1 (or the pseudogene TRBV3-2) and TRBJ2-1, with TRBD1 matching over 8 bases. The CDR3 length is 16 residues. Trimming at V came to 0 bases and at J to 7 bases, leaving 8 bases not matched to a gene. Per the germline V gene, CDR1 is LGHDT and CDR2 is YNNKEL (reference sequence). The CDR3 region is CASSQDSGQVGNEQFF. CDR3 nucleotide sequence: TGTGCCAGCAGCCAAGATTCGGGACAGGTGGGGAATGAGCAGTTCTTC.

V usage is TRBV5-4 and J usage is TRBJ1-1; D gene unclear. The germline V and J ends were trimmed by 2 bases and 0 bases, with 5 bases remaining between them. The CDR3 sequence is 13 residues long. The V gene's germline CDR1 is SGHNT and CDR2 YYREEE (reference sequence). The CDR3 is CASSFWMNTEAFF. The CDR3 DNA is TGTGCCAGCAGCTTCTGGATGAACACTGAAGCTTTCTTT.

The rearrangement joins TRBV6-5 to TRBJ2-4; 7 bases are shared with TRBD2. CDR1 MNHEY and CDR2 SVGAGI come from the germline V gene. The CDR3 spans 12 residues. After removal of 5 bases from V and 12 bases from J, the junction contained 7 bases not matched to a gene. The CDR3 spells CASSNPREDQYF. In DNA, the CDR3 is TGTGCCAGCAGTAACCCCCGGGAGGATCAGTACTTC.